These 27 T cell receptor beta chains originate from one sample sequenced in a study of long-term antiretroviral therapy in people with HIV. Run at survey level, the immunoSEQ assay was version v3.0. Measured with immunoSEQ multiplex PCR; TCRdb has only the in-frame clones, and not every one. This sample has roughly 34,000 clones, with about 76% found just once. Sequencing used unsorted PBMCs, obtained 1.9 years after starting antiretroviral therapy. The receptors stem from a man younger than 35 with HIV.

The CDR3 DNA reads TGTGCCAGCAGTTACGACCCGGGACAGATAAACTATGGCTACACCTTC. This translates into CASSYDPGQINYGYTF. The chain joins TRBV6-5 to TRBJ1-2; 7 positions agree with TRBD1. This CDR3 has 16 amino acids. J was trimmed by 2 bases and V by 2 bases; bases with no gene match: 8. Per germline, CDR1 MNHEY and CDR2 SVGAGI.

This clone has more than one count but fewer than ten. CDR3 amino acids: CASSQLTNEKLFF. In DNA, the CDR3 is TGCGCCAGCAGCCAGCTAACTAATGAAAAACTGTTTTTT. The chain carries TRBV4-1 and TRBJ1-4, with D uncertain. Germline CDR1 is MGHRA and CDR2 is YSYEKL. The V end was cut by 3 bases, the J end by 1 base, with 3 bases between. This CDR3 comprises 13 residues.

The CDR3 DNA sequence: TGTGCCAGCAGGGATACTAGGGGCCAAGAGACCCAGTACTTC. Translated: CASRDTRGQETQYF. The chain has TRBV5-5 and TRBJ2-5; D is perhaps TRBD1 or TRBD2 (5 bases each). The CDR3 totals 14 residues. Germline values: CDR1 SGHKS, CDR2 YYEKEE (reference sequence). V lost 5 bases, J lost 1 base, and 12 bases lay in between.

This clone turned up a few times. V is TRBV18 and J is TRBJ1-2; the D is unclear. V was shortened by 4 bases and J by 4 bases, with 16 bases between the two germline ends. The CDR3 is 15 amino acids. In germline, CDR1 is KGHSH, CDR2 LQKENI. The CDR3 DNA reads as TGTGCCAGCTCACTCCCCGCAAGTCCGGTCTATGGCTACACCTTC. It yields the protein CASSLPASPVYGYTF.

This clone was seen a single time. This CDR3 is CASSGDSSYQETQYF. CDR3 DNA: TGCGCCAGCAGCGGGGACAGTTCTTACCAAGAGACCCAGTACTTC. This chain joins TRBV5-1 and TRBJ2-5; 7 bases match TRBD1. CDR3 size: 15 residues. The J segment lost 0 bases and the V segment lost 4 bases, leaving 6 bases of the junction unmatched. Germline loops: CDR1 SGHRS, CDR2 YFSETQ. Variable domain in full (rest from reference TRBV5-1 and TRBJ2-5): KAGVTQTPRYLIKTRGQQVTLSCSPISGHRSVSWYQQTPGQGLQFLFEYFSETQRNKGNFPGRFSGRQFSNSRSEMNVSTLELGDSALYLCASSGDSSYQETQYFGPGTRLLVL.

The V gene is TRBV11-2, the J gene TRBJ2-1; TRBD1 agrees at 10 bases. There are 17 residues in the CDR3. Germline V gene sequence: CDR1 SGHAT, CDR2 FQNNGV. V lost 4 bases and J lost 4; bases outside the gene matches: 10. The CDR3 loop is CASSYVWGTGEYNEQFF. Here the CDR3 DNA reads TGTGCCAGCAGCTACGTTTGGGGGACAGGGGAATACAATGAGCAGTTCTTC.

This chain's CDR3 is CASSPQWDQPQHF. CDR3 nucleotide sequence: TGTGCCAGCAGCCCCCAGTGGGATCAGCCCCAGCATTTT. The chain carries TRBV28 and TRBJ1-5; D is ambiguous. Trimming took off 6 bases at V and 5 bases at J, with 11 bases between the two ends. The germline CDR1 and CDR2 sequences are MDHEN and SYDVKM. CDR3 length: 13 amino acids. The complete variable domain, with remaining parts taken from reference TRBV28 and TRBJ1-5, reads DVKVTQSSRYLVKRTGEKVFLECVQDMDHENMFWYRQDPGLGLRLIYFSYDVKMKEKGDIPEGYSVSREKKERFSLILESASTNQTSMYLCASSPQWDQPQHFGDGTRLSIL.

The chain combines TRBV29-1 with TRBJ1-2; 7 bases are shared with TRBD1. CDR1 is SQVTM, CDR2 ANQGSEA, per germline. CDR3 length: 13 residues. V trimming: 4 bases; J trimming: 4 bases; junction bases outside the gene matches: 6. CDR3 loop: CSVAQTGFYGYTF. Here the CDR3 DNA reads TGCAGCGTTGCCCAGACAGGGTTCTATGGCTACACCTTC.

The chain joins TRBV25-1 to TRBJ1-1, with D possibly matching TRBD1 (6 bases). The CDR3 has 14 amino acids. CDR1 MGHDK and CDR2 SYGVNS come from the germline V gene. The germline V and J ends were trimmed by 4 bases and 1 base, with 10 bases remaining between them. For the CDR3, the DNA is TGTGCCAGCAGTGGGGAGGGGGGGAACACTGAAGCTTTCTTT. It is translated as CASSGEGGNTEAFF.

J is TRBJ1-6 and V is TRBV6-1; possible D gene TRBD1, 6 bases. V was cut by 4 bases and J by 7 bases, with 8 bases left in between. CDR1 MNHNS and CDR2 SASEGT come from the germline V gene. This CDR3 has 13 amino acids. The CDR3 region is CASSGTENSPLHF. CDR3 nucleotide sequence: TGTGCCAGCAGTGGGACAGAGAATTCACCCCTCCACTTT.

This clone was observed a single time. This rearrangement joins TRBV19 to TRBJ1-4; D not resolved. V was trimmed by 3 bases and J by 4 bases, leaving 12 bases between them. The CDR3 consists of 15 residues. From germline, CDR1 is LNHDA and CDR2 SQIVND (reference sequence). The CDR3 is CASSIDPGSNEKLFF. As DNA, the CDR3 is TGTGCCAGTAGTATCGATCCGGGAAGTAATGAAAAACTGTTTTTT.

V is TRBV29-1 and J is TRBJ1-4; 7 bases match TRBD1. This CDR3 is 13 amino acids long. V was clipped by 6 bases and J by 7 bases; unmatched bases: 8. The germline V gene encodes CDR1 SQVTM and CDR2 ANQGSEA. The CDR3 coding sequence is TGCAGCGTGAAGAGACAGGGCCGTGAAAAACTGTTTTTT. Protein product: CSVKRQGREKLFF.

This sequence joins TRBV14 and TRBJ1-1; D gene ambiguous. The length of the CDR3 is 13 residues. From germline, CDR1 is SGHDN and CDR2 FVKESK. V lost 0 bases and J 1 base, leaving 3 bases between the germline ends. The CDR3 protein is CASSQDTNTEAFF. CDR3 sequence (DNA): TGTGCCAGCAGCCAAGATACGAACACTGAAGCTTTCTTT.

This clone has more than one count but fewer than ten. The CDR3, as DNA: TGTGCCAGCAGCCAAGGGGTGGGCACTGAAGCTTTCTTT. It translates to CASSQGVGTEAFF. The V gene is TRBV4-2, the J gene TRBJ1-1, with D uncertain. V lost 1 base and J lost 4, with 7 bases in between. CDR1 and CDR2 (germline): LGHNA, YNFKEQ. This CDR3 spans 13 amino acids.

This clone was detected a few times. This sequence joins TRBV28 and TRBJ2-4; tentative D call: TRBD2 (5 bases). In germline, CDR1 is MDHEN, CDR2 SYDVKM. Trimming cost V 7 bases and J 9 bases, with 13 bases left between them. The CDR3 extends over 12 amino acids. CDR3 residues: CASIGAEGIQYF. CDR3 sequence (DNA): TGTGCCAGCATCGGCGCTGAGGGCATTCAGTACTTC.

The CDR3, as DNA: TGTGCCAGCAGCGATCTCAGCGGGGGTCTCACCGGGGAGCTGTTTTTT. This encodes CASSDLSGGLTGELFF. The chain couples TRBV5-4 to TRBJ2-2; 8 bases map to TRBD2. CDR3 length equals 16 residues. The ends lost 4 bases at V and 4 bases at J; junction bases unmatched: 9. CDR1 and CDR2 (germline): SGHNT, YYREEE (reference sequence). Combining the CDR3 with reference TRBV5-4 and TRBJ2-2 gives the whole variable domain ETGVTQSPTHLIKTRGQQVTLRCSSQSGHNTVSWYQQALGQGPQFIFQYYREEENGRGNFPPRFSGLQFPNYSSELNVNALELDDSALYLCASSDLSGGLTGELFFGEGSRLTVL.

This chain uses TRBV20-1 with TRBJ1-2; tentatively, D is TRBD1 (5 bases). There are 11 residues in the CDR3. Looked up from germline, CDR1 is DFQATT and CDR2 is SNEGSKA (reference sequence). V lost 6 bases and J 8 bases, leaving 13 bases between the germline ends. The CDR3 nucleotides are TGCAGTGCCCCTCCTGGGGACGGCTACACCTTC. It encodes CSAPPGDGYTF.

The rearrangement uses TRBV29-1 and TRBJ1-2; TRBD1 matches at 10 bases. Germline V gene sequence: CDR1 SQVTM, CDR2 ANQGSEA. There are 14 residues in the CDR3. The J segment lost 4 bases and the V segment lost 6 bases, leaving 8 bases of the junction unmatched. CDR3 nucleotide sequence: TGCAGCGTCCGTCCCGGGACAGGGGTCTATGGCTACACCTTC. This translates into CSVRPGTGVYGYTF.

The chain employs TRBV10-3 and TRBJ1-5; the D is unclear. Germline V gene data show CDR1 as ENHRY and CDR2 as SYGVKD. The V end lost 4 bases, the J end lost 7 bases, and 17 bases lay between the germline ends. The CDR3 covers 15 residues. DNA of the CDR3: TGTGCCATCAGTGTAGTAGCCGGACGCCAACAGCCCCAGCATTTT. Amino acids: CAISVVAGRQQPQHF.

The rearrangement links TRBV2 to TRBJ2-6; D is unresolved. Germline lookup yields CDR1 SNHLY and CDR2 FYNNEI. The CDR3 runs to 15 residues. V was pared by 2 bases and J by 4 bases, with 9 bases between. As DNA, the CDR3 is TGTGCCAGCAGTGAATGGAGAGCAGGGGCCAACGTCCTGACTTTC. Translated, it gives CASSEWRAGANVLTF.

The rearrangement joins TRBV5-5 to TRBJ2-7, with 7 bases lining up with TRBD1. This CDR3 region has 14 residues. Germline lookup yields CDR1 SGHKS and CDR2 YYEKEE (reference sequence). The V segment lost 3 bases and the J segment 4 bases; nucleotides outside the gene matches: 7. The CDR3 DNA follows: TGTGCCAGCAGCTCGCCGGACAGGATGTACGAGCAGTACTTC. This encodes CASSSPDRMYEQYF.

V is TRBV30 and J is TRBJ1-3; a weak D match, TRBD1 (5 bases). The CDR3 has 16 amino acids. The V end lost 3 bases, the J end lost 0 bases, and 15 bases lay between the germline ends. In germline, CDR1 is GTSNPN, CDR2 SVGIG (reference sequence). CDR3 sequence (DNA): TGTGCCTGGAGCGAGGGACGTTTCAGCTCTGGAAACACCATATATTTT. Residues: CAWSEGRFSSGNTIYF.

The chain links TRBV28 to TRBJ1-2, with no clear D. The CDR3 covers 11 residues. V was trimmed by 5 bases and J by 7 bases, leaving 8 bases between them. CDR1 is MDHEN and CDR2 is SYDVKM in the germline V gene. The DNA for the CDR3 is TGTGCCAGCAGTCCACTAGTTGGCTACACCTTC. Amino acids: CASSPLVGYTF.

This rearrangement joins TRBV28 to TRBJ1-5; D remains unclear. CDR1 MDHEN and CDR2 SYDVKM come from the germline V gene. Trimming stripped 2 bases from V and 3 bases from J, with 8 bases between. The CDR3 spans 14 residues. The CDR3 region has the DNA TGTGCCAGCAGTTTAGCCAGACCCAATCAGCCCCAGCATTTT. This sequence encodes CASSLARPNQPQHF.

The chain links TRBV2 to TRBJ2-3; possibly TRBD1 for D (5 bases). Trimming stripped 5 bases from V and 5 bases from J, with 8 bases between. CDR3 length equals 12 residues. Germline CDR1 is SNHLY and CDR2 is FYNNEI. The CDR3, as DNA: TGTGCCAGCAGTCCAGGGTTAGATACGCAGTATTTT. This sequence encodes CASSPGLDTQYF.

V gene TRBV10-1 combines with J gene TRBJ1-1; D remains unclear. The CDR3 contains 15 residues. The V gene's germline CDR1 is WNHNN and CDR2 SYGVQD (reference sequence). V dropped 3 bases and J dropped 1 base, with 12 bases sitting between them. Here the CDR3 reads CASSDHSTPNTEAFF. CDR3 nucleotides: TGCGCCAGCAGTGATCACAGTACCCCGAACACTGAAGCTTTCTTT.

The gene calls are TRBV10-3 and TRBJ2-5, with 8 positions matching TRBD2. The CDR3 is made up of 17 amino acids. Germline V CDR1 and CDR2: ENHRY, SYGVKD. With 2 bases clipped from V and 5 bases from J, the junction kept 13 bases outside the gene matches. CDR3 residues: CAISEPGRTPSGETQYF. CDR3 DNA sequence: TGTGCCATCAGTGAGCCCGGCCGTACACCTAGCGGGGAGACCCAGTACTTC.